The rows below give T cell receptor beta chains drawn from one sample of a study of blood T cell repertoires in COVID-19. Profiled with immunoSEQ multiplex PCR; TCRdb holds only in-frame clones, not every one. The sample includes hundreds of thousands of clones, 80% to 90% of them seen just once. Specimen: PBMCs or T cells enriched from blood (not recorded which). These receptors were taken from a woman in her forties or fifties with acute COVID-19. The CDR3 runs from the conserved cysteine through the conserved F or W. The D gene is left open where the match is weak.

J gene | V gene | D gene | CDR3 protein | CDR3 DNA
TRBJ2-7 | TRBV29-1 | TRBD2 | CSFDPGGSRGEQYF | TGCAGCTTTGATCCGGGAGGCTCTCGGGGTGAGCAGTACTTC
TRBJ1-4 | TRBV18 | - | CASSPRGGNNEKLFF | TGTGCCAGCTCACCACGGGGAGGTAATAATGAAAAACTGTTTTTT
TRBJ1-3 | TRBV5-1 | - | CASSVPYSGNTIYF | TGCGCCAGCAGCGTACCCTACTCTGGAAACACCATATATTTT
TRBJ2-2 | TRBV15 | - | CATSRGGWTGELFF | TGTGCCACCAGCAGAGGAGGATGGACCGGGGAGCTGTTTTTT
TRBJ2-3 | TRBV25-1 | - | CASSEYGGSYTQYF | TGTGCCAGCAGTGAATATGGCGGATCGTATACGCAGTATTTT
TRBJ1-5 | TRBV10-3 | TRBD1 | CAIREQGASNQPQHF | TGTGCCATCAGGGAACAGGGGGCGAGCAATCAGCCCCAGCATTTT
TRBJ1-1 | TRBV30 | - | CAWSVGVNTEAFF | TGTGCCTGGAGTGTAGGAGTTAACACTGAAGCTTTCTTT
TRBJ1-5 | TRBV28 | TRBD1 | CASRRDRGAQPQHF | TGTGCCAGCAGGAGAGACAGGGGGGCTCAGCCCCAGCATTTT
TRBJ2-1 | TRBV4-1 | - | CASSPSPDEQFF | TGCGCCAGCAGTCCGTCCCCCGATGAGCAGTTCTTC
TRBJ1-1 | TRBV3-1/TRBV3-2 | - | CASSQEGNRVVF | TGTGCCAGCAGCCAAGAGGGGAACAGGGTGGTCTTT